These T cell receptor beta chains were read from a single sample in a study of T cells after yellow fever vaccination. TCRdb itself ran the 5' RACE reads through MiXCR, one entry per CDR3 protein. The sample holds 350,000 or so distinct CDR3 sequences; roughly 8.4% are singletons and the top ten take roughly 15%. Source: PBMCs, taken approximately 47 days after the first yellow fever vaccination. These receptors originate from a man aged 18 to 30 who received the YFV17D yellow fever vaccine. Each CDR3 is given with its conserved first and last residue. A D gene is named only where the DNA matches it firmly. Clone size is not always given. Where it is, it says once, few, many or a class for expanded clones.

>.|14|TRBV7-6|.|TRBJ2-7
CASTRRAEGPEQYF
TGTGCCAGCACCAGAAGGGCCGAGGGCCCCGAGCAGTACTTC
>.|11|TRBV12-3/TRBV12-4|.|TRBJ2-5
CASSIWETQYF
TGTGCCAGCAGTATCTGGGAGACCCAGTACTTC
>.|12|TRBV29-1|.|TRBJ2-3
CSVNRDGDTQYF
TGCAGCGTTAACAGGGACGGAGATACGCAGTATTTT
>.|16|TRBV7-2|.|TRBJ2-7
CASSLDRWASSYEQYF
TGTGCCAGCAGCTTAGACCGGTGGGCCAGTTCCTACGAGCAGTACTTC
>.|13|TRBV7-3|.|TRBJ1-5
CASSPTVNQPQHF
TGTGCCAGCAGCCCAACGGTCAATCAGCCCCAGCATTTT
>few|12|TRBV12-3/TRBV12-4|.|TRBJ1-1
CASSFRGGGTFF
TGTGCCAGCAGTTTTCGGGGTGGGGGAACTTTCTTT
>few|15|TRBV5-5|.|TRBJ1-1
CASISLPGARSEAFF
TGTGCCAGCATCAGTCTTCCGGGGGCGCGGTCTGAAGCTTTCTTT
>.|12|TRBV3-1|.|TRBJ2-5
CASSLAEETQYF
TGTGCCAGCAGCCTAGCGGAAGAGACCCAGTACTTC
>few|15|TRBV19|TRBD2|TRBJ2-3
CASTKRGAGTDTQYF
TGTGCCAGCACGAAGCGGGGGGCAGGCACAGATACGCAGTATTTT
>few|13|TRBV5-1|.|TRBJ2-2
CASSPTDTGELFF
TGCGCCAGCAGCCCGACCGATACCGGGGAGCTGTTTTTT
>.|15|TRBV28|.|TRBJ1-1
CASPRAGIKPDEAFF
TGTGCCAGCCCGCGAGCAGGGATCAAACCAGACGAAGCTTTCTTT
>many|18|TRBV6-5|.|TRBJ2-6
CASSYGSGFGAGANVLTF
TGTGCCAGCAGTTACGGTTCAGGGTTCGGGGCTGGGGCCAACGTCCTGACTTTC
>few|13|TRBV27|.|TRBJ2-2
CASSSMGTGELFF
TGTGCCAGCTCGAGTATGGGCACCGGGGAGCTGTTTTTT
>.|16|TRBV4-3|.|TRBJ2-1
CASSQESSEPYNEQFF
TGCGCCAGCAGCCAAGAGAGTAGCGAGCCATACAATGAGCAGTTCTTC
>.|15|TRBV19|TRBD1|TRBJ2-1
CASIAPPSRQGRKFF
TGTGCCAGTATTGCTCCCCCCTCGCGACAGGGGAGGAAGTTCTTC
>many|14|TRBV7-9|TRBD1|TRBJ2-5
CASSRTGGAETQYF
TGTGCCAGCAGCCGTACAGGGGGCGCGGAGACCCAGTACTTC
>.|19|TRBV11-1|.|TRBJ2-1
CASSSHPRHREAPWDEQFF
TGTGCCAGCAGCTCCCACCCCAGACACAGGGAAGCGCCTTGGGATGAGCAGTTCTTC
>few|15|TRBV5-4|.|TRBJ2-2
CASSLARESTGELFF
TGTGCCAGCAGCTTGGCCCGGGAGAGCACCGGGGAGCTGTTTTTT
>.|14|TRBV30|.|TRBJ1-2
CAWRGDSLNYGYTF
TGTGCCTGGAGGGGAGACAGCCTTAACTATGGCTACACCTTC
>.|17|TRBV7-2|TRBD2|TRBJ2-3
CASSTRTSGGRTDTQYF
TGTGCCAGCAGCACCCGGACTAGCGGGGGGCGCACAGATACGCAGTATTTT
>.|13|TRBV20-1|.|TRBJ2-1
CSALSRGGEEQFF
TGCAGTGCCCTCTCGAGGGGGGGGGAGGAGCAGTTCTTC
>few|15|TRBV4-3|TRBD2|TRBJ2-3
CASSQKAGVTDTQYF
TGCGCCAGCAGCCAGAAAGCGGGAGTCACAGATACGCAGTATTTT
>few|13|TRBV7-2|.|TRBJ2-5
CASTIGIQETQYF
TGTGCCAGCACCATAGGGATCCAAGAGACCCAGTACTTC
>few|17|TRBV15|TRBD2|TRBJ2-1
CATSREGLAGARGEQFF
TGTGCCACCAGCAGAGAGGGACTAGCGGGGGCCCGGGGTGAGCAGTTCTTC
>few|13|TRBV29-1|.|TRBJ2-3
CSAAGRLTDTQYF
TGCAGCGCCGCGGGGAGGCTTACAGATACGCAGTATTTT
>.|14|TRBV7-9|.|TRBJ1-1
CASSLDGINTEAFF
TGTGCCAGCAGCTTGGATGGGATAAACACTGAAGCTTTCTTT
>.|13|TRBV5-5|.|TRBJ2-3
CTSSLDSFITQYF
TGTACCAGCAGCTTGGATTCCTTCATTACGCAGTATTTT
>few|15|TRBV15|.|TRBJ1-5
CATAGEGVPHQPQHF
TGTGCCACCGCCGGGGAAGGGGTCCCACATCAGCCCCAGCATTTT
>few|14|TRBV5-8|.|TRBJ2-2
CASSRNGGTGELFF
TGTGCCAGCAGCCGGAACGGGGGCACCGGGGAGCTGTTTTTT
>.|13|TRBV2|.|TRBJ2-1
CASSRDFSNEQFF
TGTGCCAGCAGTCGGGACTTTTCTAATGAGCAGTTCTTC
>few|17|TRBV12-3/TRBV12-4|.|TRBJ2-1
CASSLGGMGGSYNEQFF
TGTGCCAGCAGTTTAGGGGGGATGGGGGGCTCCTACAATGAGCAGTTCTTC
>few|14|TRBV20-1|TRBD2|TRBJ2-4
CSARRGGTKNIQYF
TGCAGTGCTAGGCGGGGGGGAACCAAAAACATTCAGTACTTC
>many|15|TRBV29-1|.|TRBJ1-1
CSVEVRRGWATEAFF
TGCAGCGTTGAAGTTAGGCGGGGATGGGCCACTGAAGCTTTCTTT
>.|12|TRBV6-5|.|TRBJ1-3
CASLSGGNTIYF
TGTGCCAGTCTTAGCGGAGGAAACACCATATATTTT
>few|14|TRBV5-1|.|TRBJ2-7
CASAPGGAAYEQYF
TGCGCCAGCGCCCCTGGGGGGGCCGCCTACGAGCAGTACTTC